These 19 T cell receptor beta chains were all obtained from the same sample, sequenced in a study of blood T cell repertoires in COVID-19. Assay used: immunoSEQ multiplex PCR; TCRdb lists only in-frame clones, some missing. There are about 250,000 clones in the sample; around 89% occur only once, and 8.8% lies in the top ten. The sequencing sample was made of PBMCs or T cells enriched from blood (not recorded which). These TCRs come from a man aged 35 to 55 who had recovered from COVID-19.

This chain connects TRBV5-4 to TRBJ2-1; 9 positions match TRBD1. Germline CDR1 reads SGHNT; CDR2 reads YYREEE (reference sequence). There are 14 residues in the CDR3. Trimming removed 1 base from V and 7 bases from J; junction bases left unmatched: 3. CDR3 nucleotide sequence: TGTGCCAGCAGCTTGTGGGACAGGGAGAATGAGCAGTTCTTC. Amino acid sequence: CASSLWDRENEQFF.

The CDR3 region is CASSYGQGASQSNYGYTF. Here the CDR3 DNA reads TGTGCCAGCAGTTACGGACAGGGGGCATCTCAGTCTAACTATGGCTACACCTTC. The gene calls are TRBV6-2 or TRBV6-3 and TRBJ1-2, with 11 bases fitting TRBD1. The length of the CDR3 is 18 residues. The trim removed 2 bases at V and 0 bases at J, leaving 8 bases unmatched. Germline CDR1 MNHEY, CDR2 SVGEGT.

J is TRBJ2-1 and V is TRBV20-1; the match to TRBD2 covers 7 bases. The V segment lost 3 bases and the J segment 3 bases; nucleotides outside the gene matches: 8. This CDR3 spans 15 amino acids. The germline V gene encodes CDR1 DFQATT and CDR2 SNEGSKA (reference sequence). CDR3 bases: TGCAGTGCTAGTTCCGGGACTACCAGCTACAATGAGCAGTTCTTC. Translating it yields CSASSGTTSYNEQFF.

This sequence joins TRBV30 and TRBJ2-1; D remains ambiguous. The CDR3 length is 13 residues. Germline V lookup: CDR1 GTSNPN, CDR2 SVGIG (reference sequence). The V gene lost 6 bases and the J gene lost 6 bases, with 15 bases spanning the gap. DNA of the CDR3: TGTGCCTGCCGAGGTAGTCTAATCAATGAGCAGTTCTTC. As protein: CACRGSLINEQFF. The full variable domain, with the rest looked up from reference TRBV30 and TRBJ2-1, is SQTIHQWPATLVQPVGSPLSLECTVEGTSNPNLYWYRQAAGRGLQLLFYSVGIGQISSEVPQNLSASRPQDRQFILSSKKLLLSDSGFYLCACRGSLINEQFFGPGTRLTVL.

The sample holds one count of this clone. The chain is built from TRBV19 and TRBJ2-5; 15 bases agree with TRBD2. This CDR3 spans 16 amino acids. Germline CDR1 is LNHDA and CDR2 is SQIVND (reference sequence). Trimming cost V 6 bases and J 4 bases; bases outside gene matches: 6. As DNA, the CDR3 is TGTGCCAGTAGCCCACCGGGACTAGCGGGGGGAGAGACCCAGTACTTC. Its protein is CASSPPGLAGGETQYF.

This clone has just one count. The V and J genes are TRBV27 and TRBJ1-5; 9 bases are a match to TRBD1. Germline values: CDR1 MNHEY, CDR2 SMNVEV (reference sequence). Trimming cost V 4 bases and J 9 bases; bases outside gene matches: 4. This CDR3 spans 13 amino acids. The CDR3 coding sequence is TGTGCCAGCAGTTGGGGACAGGGAACGCCCCAGCATTTT. This translates into CASSWGQGTPQHF.

This clone has just a few counts. The chain is built from TRBV11-1 and TRBJ2-1; the D gene is possibly TRBD1 (5 bases). Trimming removed 4 bases from V and 0 bases from J, with 10 bases in between. CDR1 is SGHAT, CDR2 FQDESV, per germline (reference sequence). The CDR3 spans 15 residues. This CDR3 is CASSSRQTSYNEQFF. The CDR3 DNA reads as TGTGCCAGCAGCTCTCGACAGACCTCCTACAATGAGCAGTTCTTC.

This chain connects TRBV19 to TRBJ2-7, with a weak D call TRBD2 (5 bases). V dropped 4 bases and J dropped 7 bases, with 14 bases sitting between them. This CDR3 comprises 13 residues. The germline V gene has CDR1 LNHDA and CDR2 SQIVND (reference sequence). CDR3 bases: TGTGCCAGTAGTAGCGGGTTTTCTACGGAGCAGTACTTC. It is translated as CASSSGFSTEQYF. The whole variable domain, remainder taken from reference TRBV19 and TRBJ2-7, is DGGITQSPKYLFRKEGQNVTLSCEQNLNHDAMYWYRQDPGQGLRLIYYSQIVNDFQKGDIAEGYSVSREKKESFPLTVTSAQKNPTAFYLCASSSGFSTEQYFGPGTRLTVT.

The rearrangement links TRBV11-3 to TRBJ2-5, with 13 bases fitting TRBD2. J gave up 2 bases and V 5 bases, and 5 bases lay outside the gene matches. Looked up from germline, CDR1 is SGHNT and CDR2 is YENEEA. CDR3 length equals 16 residues. The CDR3 loop is CASSRGLAGIQETQYF. CDR3 nucleotide sequence: TGTGCCAGCAGCCGGGGACTAGCGGGGATTCAAGAGACCCAGTACTTC.

V gene TRBV6-1 combines with J gene TRBJ2-7, with 7 bases fitting TRBD2. CDR3 length equals 16 residues. Looked up from germline, CDR1 is MNHNS and CDR2 is SASEGT. Germline trimming cut 1 base from V and 3 bases from J; bases unmatched to any gene: 9. The CDR3 loop is CASSEDQRREIYEQYF. Here the CDR3 DNA reads TGTGCCAGCAGTGAAGATCAGAGGCGGGAGATCTACGAGCAGTACTTC.

This chain connects TRBV14 to TRBJ1-6; a weak D match, TRBD1 (5 bases). Germline CDR1 SGHDN, CDR2 FVKESK. V lost 5 bases, J lost 2 bases, and 16 bases lay in between. CDR3 length: 17 amino acids. The CDR3 DNA reads TGTGCCAGCAGCGAGCAGGGTTTAGGAACCTATAATTCACCCCTCCACTTT. This translates into CASSEQGLGTYNSPLHF.

The gene calls are TRBV28 and TRBJ2-7, with 10 positions matching TRBD1. Germline CDR1 reads MDHEN; CDR2 reads SYDVKM. The CDR3 extends over 17 amino acids. The V segment lost 4 bases and the J segment 7 bases; nucleotides outside the gene matches: 16. CDR3 nucleotides: TGTGCCAGCAGTTCCCGACAGGGGGCTTTTGGGCTACAAGAGCAGTACTTC. This encodes CASSSRQGAFGLQEQYF.

The chain has TRBV15 and TRBJ2-7; D is uncertain. The CDR3 covers 14 residues. V was clipped by 0 bases and J by 6 bases, with 12 bases between them. CDR1 and CDR2 (germline): LNHNV, YYDKDF (reference sequence). CDR3 DNA: TGTGCCACCAGCAGAGATCTGTCGGTTAGCGAGCAGTACTTC. It yields the protein CATSRDLSVSEQYF.

This clone was seen only once. The J gene is TRBJ1-5, the V gene TRBV28; tentatively, D is TRBD1 (6 bases). Between the trimmed V and J ends, which lost 6 bases and 12 bases, there was a span of 12 bases. Germline CDR1 and CDR2: MDHEN and SYDVKM. This CDR3 has 11 amino acids. The DNA of the CDR3 is TGTGCCAGCAGGGGGACATTTGGCCAGCATTTT. It specifies CASRGTFGQHF.

J is TRBJ2-1 and V is TRBV6-5; D is undetermined. Germline V lookup: CDR1 MNHEY, CDR2 SVGAGI. The CDR3 sequence is 14 residues long. V was pared by 0 bases and J by 6 bases, with 9 bases between. The CDR3 sequence is CASSYSGSANEQFF. The CDR3 region has the DNA TGTGCCAGCAGTTACTCGGGCAGTGCCAATGAGCAGTTCTTC.

CDR3 nucleotides: TGTGCCAGCAGTGAAGAGTCGAGGAGTCAGCCCCAGCATTTT. Translation gives CASSEESRSQPQHF. The genes are TRBV6-1 and TRBJ1-5; D remains unclear. Germline lookup yields CDR1 MNHNS and CDR2 SASEGT. V lost 1 base and J lost 6, with 10 bases in between. This CDR3 is built from 14 residues.

The chain combines TRBV29-1 with TRBJ2-5, with TRBD1 identical over 7 bases. Looked up from germline, CDR1 is SQVTM and CDR2 is ANQGSEA. This CDR3 spans 14 amino acids. The junction had 12 bases not matched to a gene; V was cut back by 6 bases and J by 5 bases. The CDR3 sequence is CSVDADRAWETQYF. In DNA, the CDR3 is TGCAGCGTAGACGCCGACAGGGCTTGGGAGACCCAGTACTTC. Full variable domain (missing parts from reference TRBV29-1 and TRBJ2-5): SAVISQKPSRDICQRGTSLTIQCQVDSQVTMMFWYRQQPGQSLTLIATANQGSEATYESGFVIDKFPISRPNLTFSTLTVSNMSPEDSSIYLCSVDADRAWETQYFGPGTRLLVL.

V usage is TRBV30 and J usage is TRBJ1-5; possible D gene TRBD1, 5 bases. Germline CDR1 is GTSNPN and CDR2 is SVGIG (reference sequence). Trimming stripped 5 bases from V and 5 bases from J, with 13 bases between. The CDR3 extends over 13 amino acids. The CDR3 reads CAWRTGGDQPQHF. In DNA form, the CDR3 reads TGTGCCTGGCGTACAGGTGGGGATCAGCCCCAGCATTTT.

The genes are TRBV13 and TRBJ2-3; D unclear. Germline V gene data show CDR1 as PRHDT and CDR2 as FYEKMQ (reference sequence). The CDR3 spans 12 residues. Trimming pared 4 bases from V and 4 bases from J, leaving 6 bases between. The CDR3 bases are TGTGCCAGCAGCTCGGTCCCAGATACGCAGTATTTT. It encodes CASSSVPDTQYF.